These T cell receptor beta chains were read from a single sample in a study of blood T cells in healthy people across ages. TCRdb reprocessed the 5' RACE reads via MiXCR and lists one record per CDR3 protein. The sample holds approximately 800,000 distinct CDR3 sequences; about 62% are singletons and the top ten take over 20%. The sequenced sample consisted of blood. The receptors originated from a man aged 25-45 years in good health. CDR3s include the opening cysteine and the closing phenylalanine or tryptophan. A D gene is named only where the DNA matches it firmly. Clone size is stated in some rows and not others, as once, few, many or a class when expanded.

-,15,TRBV6-2/TRBV6-3,TRBJ2-4,TRBD1,TGTGCCAGCAGTCGCCGGGACAGGGGGGAAGCCATTCAGTACTTC,CASSRRDRGEAIQYF
-,18,TRBV4-2,TRBJ2-6,TRBD1,TGTGCCAGCAGCGAAAGACAGGGCGGAAGCTCTGGGGCCAACGTCCTGACTTTC,CASSERQGGSSGANVLTF
-,13,TRBV6-6,TRBJ2-1,-,TGTGCCAGCAGTTACTCGGACGGCACTGAGCGGTTCTTC,CASSYSDGTERFF
many,15,TRBV6-5,TRBJ2-7,-,TGTGCCAGCAGTTACTCGATCAGCTCATGGTATGAGCAGTACTTC,CASSYSISSWYEQYF
few,15,TRBV29-1,TRBJ2-5,-,TGCAGCGTTGAAGATGAGGGAGACCACCGAGAGACCCAGTACTTC,CSVEDEGDHRETQYF
-,15,TRBV6-5,TRBJ1-2,-,TGTGCCAGCAGTTACGGGTTCCTCAATGTCTATGGCTACACCTTC,CASSYGFLNVYGYTF
once,15,TRBV7-2,TRBJ2-1,TRBD2,TGTGCCAGCAGCTTATCTGTAGCGGGAAGCGGTGAGCAGTTCTTC,CASSLSVAGSGEQFF
-,14,TRBV12-3/TRBV12-4,TRBJ2-7,-,TGTGCCAGCAGTTTAAAGGTCGGGCCCTACGAGCAGTACTTC,CASSLKVGPYEQYF
-,14,TRBV29-1,TRBJ2-1,-,TGCAGCGTTTGGACTGAAGGGCGACGTAATGAGCAGTTCTTC,CSVWTEGRRNEQFF
-,14,TRBV11-1,TRBJ2-1,-,TGTGCCAGCAGCGCCAGATTAGAGGATAATGAGCAGTTCTTC,CASSARLEDNEQFF
-,14,TRBV12-5,TRBJ2-5,-,TGTGCTAGTGGTTTAGAGGGGTGGCAAGAGACCCAGTACTTC,CASGLEGWQETQYF
-,16,TRBV7-2,TRBJ2-5,-,TGTGCCAGCAGCGGTTCCATCCGGAGTCAGGGAGAGACCCAGTACTTC,CASSGSIRSQGETQYF
-,14,TRBV15,TRBJ2-3,TRBD1,TGTGCCACCAGGGACAGGGGGACCACAGATACGCAGTATTTT,CATRDRGTTDTQYF
-,16,TRBV15,TRBJ2-3,TRBD2,TGTGCCACCAGCAGGGGACTAGCGCTATGGGGGGATACGCAGTATTTT,CATSRGLALWGDTQYF
once,17,TRBV5-1,TRBJ2-3,TRBD2,TGCGCCAGCAGCTTGCCTACTAGCGGGGGAGACACAGATACGCAGTATTTT,CASSLPTSGGDTDTQYF
-,15,TRBV2,TRBJ2-1,-,TGTGCCAGCAGCGGGGCACAACGGGCCTCCCATGAGCAGTTCTTC,CASSGAQRASHEQFF